Listed below are T cell receptor beta chains from one sample, sequenced in a study of beta chain features in type 1 diabetes. Sequencing was performed with immunoSEQ multiplex PCR; in TCRdb, only in-frame clones are kept and a portion is missing. The data contain 350,000 to 450,000 clones, about 15% of them seen just once; the ten biggest clones take up 0.035% to 0.04%. Sequenced: naive CD4+ T cells from blood. The receptors come from a man aged 25-40 years in good health. Both conserved end residues are part of each CDR3.

V gene	J gene	CDR3 protein
TRBV4-2	TRBJ2-3	CASSPGDRGTDTQYF
TRBV9	TRBJ2-5	CASSSLAGDQETQYF
TRBV7-9	TRBJ2-1	CASSLVWTGTEEQFF
TRBV7-8	TRBJ1-1	CASSFQGGFSNTEAFF
TRBV7-6	TRBJ2-1	CASSFDTMGDEQFF
TRBV16	TRBJ1-2	CASSPERAAYTF
TRBV7-2	TRBJ1-4	CASSFGTTNEKLFF
TRBV6-5	TRBJ2-1	CASGLAQGEQFF
TRBV29-1	TRBJ2-5	CSVKQGQETQYF
TRBV13	TRBJ1-4	CATLSGEKLFF
TRBV7-2	TRBJ2-5	CASSLGTSYMGQETQYF
TRBV6-1	TRBJ1-2	CASSEARGRTGYTF
TRBV29-1	TRBJ1-2	CSFSDRAPFGYTF
TRBV6-6	TRBJ2-3	CASSGLAGDTDTQYF
TRBV5-4	TRBJ2-3	CASSFKDGTDTQYF
TRBV4-3	TRBJ2-7	CASSQGPRDYEQYF
TRBV7-2	TRBJ1-5	CASSLASTGQPQHF
TRBV7-2	TRBJ2-7	CASSFHHLGGTYEQYF
TRBV6-6	TRBJ2-7	CASRTGTGSYEQYF
TRBV30	TRBJ2-4	CAWSSSGQNQYF
TRBV7-6	TRBJ2-1	CASSPIHLAGSIANNEQFF
TRBV9	TRBJ2-5	CASSVIPLNGGEETQYF
TRBV13	TRBJ1-2	CASSHSGTGVGYTF
TRBV10-3	TRBJ2-2	CAISDSIGSNTGELFF
TRBV4-3	TRBJ2-1	CASSQVGGLNEQFF
TRBV7-2	TRBJ1-5	CASPGGKPLPQHF
TRBV14	TRBJ2-3	CASSYNAVTDTQYF
TRBV20-1	TRBJ1-2	CSAVGDNGYTF
TRBV13	TRBJ2-6	CASSPWTRGANVLTF
TRBV5-1	TRBJ1-5	CASSLTGPGDQPQHF
TRBV30	TRBJ2-1	CAWSVRPLAGNEQFF
TRBV25-1	TRBJ2-5	CASSVRDTWYQETQYF
TRBV5-4	TRBJ2-1	CASSPKFLNEQFF
TRBV25-1	TRBJ2-2	CASKFGTGSGELFF
TRBV5-1	TRBJ2-1	CASSFGAGVYNEQFF
TRBV10-3	TRBJ2-3	CAISGAGSTDTQYF
TRBV30	TRBJ1-5	CAWSGGSNQPQHF
TRBV7-3	TRBJ2-3	CASSLQASGSTDTQYF
TRBV5-1	TRBJ2-1	CASSDGTEYNEQFF
TRBV9	TRBJ2-3	CASSVLSRTDTQYF
TRBV18	TRBJ2-5	CASSPTGSSVTQYF
TRBV30	TRBJ1-2	CAWSRAGYTF
TRBV5-4	TRBJ2-1	CASSFSIAVQNNEQFF
TRBV29-1	TRBJ1-1	CSAQGAFTEAFF
TRBV29-1	TRBJ2-1	CSLRLAGTYNEQFF
TRBV2	TRBJ2-3	CASSRTSGGPDTQYF
TRBV6-1	TRBJ2-3	CASSGSWRTPTDTQYF
TRBV7-9	TRBJ2-3	CASTFVGAGRTDTQYF
TRBV7-3	TRBJ2-1	CASSLDYNEQFF
TRBV29-1	TRBJ1-2	CSAGGAVRSYTF
TRBV25-1	TRBJ2-3	CASSEFVGPTDTQYF
TRBV30	TRBJ1-2	CAWSDHLANYGYTF
TRBV19	TRBJ2-1	CAPRDRESEQFF
TRBV5-6	TRBJ2-3	CASSLSGTDTQYF
TRBV9	TRBJ1-2	CASSEDRNYGYTF
TRBV7-2	TRBJ2-1	CASSLAQTDYNEQFF
TRBV7-6	TRBJ2-7	CASSLSWSSYEQYF